This T cell receptor beta chain came from a study of T cell responses to AZD1222 COVID-19 vaccine. Study-level points and caveats: Of the AZD1222 recipients, only 5 or 6 were seropositive at baseline. Variant regions that are unmutated are reportedly the target of nearly half of spike-specific TCRs. Donor demographics were predominantly white British with a female majority; clonal diversity may be underestimated.

CDR1 MNHEY and CDR2 SVGAGI come from the germline V gene. CDR3 size: 15 residues. The V and J ends lost 0 bases and 5 bases respectively, with 11 bases between them. For this clone: As yet, its antigen is unknown.

The method was immunoSEQ multiplex PCR; TCRdb's version includes in-frame clones alone and lacks a portion of them. This table has some 200,000 clones, roughly nine tenths appearing once. The chain combines TRBV6-5 with TRBJ1-5, with a tentative D call TRBD1 (5 bases). Here the sequenced sample was peripheral blood, taken 28 days after the second AZD1222 dose. This TCR came from an adult who received the AZD1222 COVID-19 vaccine. The CDR3 loop is CASSYSHQGDQPQHF. The CDR3, as DNA: TGTGCCAGCAGTTACTCGCACCAGGGAGATCAGCCCCAGCATTTT.